These 19 T cell receptor beta chains were sequenced from one sample in a study of T cells in Graves' hyperthyroidism and ophthalmopathy. Amplified TCR beta CDR3 regions derived from RNA transcripts. When the TCR CDR3 underwent first-round RT-PCR, the HTBI primer set was used. MiXCR was run by TCRdb on the multiplex PCR reads, yielding one entry per CDR3 protein. This table has about 280,000 distinct CDR3 sequences, 25% to 30% appearing once. Sample: blood. The origin of the receptors is a man aged 40-50 years with Graves' hyperthyroidism that later progressed to Graves' ophthalmopathy.

This clonotype showed up many times. The chain employs TRBV7-9 and TRBJ1-2; TRBD1 matches 9 bases. CDR3 size: 13 residues. V lost 10 bases and J lost 8; bases outside the gene matches: 11. In germline, CDR1 is SEHNR, CDR2 FQNEAQ (reference sequence). DNA for the CDR3: TGTGCCACGTGGGGGACAGGGTCGGAAGGCTACACCTTC. Its protein product is CATWGTGSEGYTF.

Notes on this clonotype: This could be a read error, since a much larger clone is one nucleotide away. J is TRBJ2-3 and V is TRBV28; D unclear. Trimming pared 6 bases from V and 4 bases from J, leaving 14 bases between. The CDR3 loop spans 14 amino acids. CDR1 is MDHEN, CDR2 SYDVKM, per germline. The CDR3 sequence is CASSHDPKSDTQYF. The CDR3 nucleotides read TGTGCCAGCAGCCATGACCCCAAGTCAGATACGCAGTATTTT. The full variable domain, its missing parts supplied by reference TRBV28 and TRBJ2-3, is DVKVTQSSRYLVKRTGEKVFLECVQDMDHENMFWYRQDPGLGLRLIYFSYDVKMKEKGDIPEGYSVSREKKERFSLILESASTNQTSMYLCASSHDPKSDTQYFGPGTRLTVL.

This clonotype showed up many times. The chain links TRBV12-3 or TRBV12-4 to TRBJ2-2; possible D gene TRBD2, 6 bases. Deletions cut 8 bases from V and 6 bases from J, with 10 bases between. CDR3 size: 12 residues. The CDR3 nucleotides read TGTGCCAGCTACGGGGGTGCCGGGGAGCTGTTTTTT. Translated, it gives CASYGGAGELFF.

Only a few counts were recorded for this clonotype. The chain is built from TRBV20-1 and TRBJ2-5; D might be TRBD2 (5 bases). The ends were cut back, 2 bases at V and 5 bases at J, with 12 bases in the middle. This CDR3 is 13 amino acids long. Germline V CDR1 and CDR2: DFQATT, SNEGSKA (reference sequence). CDR3 bases: TGCAGTGCTAGAATACTAGGGTGGGAGACCCAGTACTTC. Its translation is CSARILGWETQYF.

The genes are TRBV12-3 or TRBV12-4 and TRBJ1-1; no reliable D call. This CDR3 comprises 10 residues. V was pared by 5 bases and J by 7 bases, with 5 bases between. The CDR3 loop is CASSLYEAFF. CDR3 nucleotide sequence: TGTGCCAGCAGTCTATATGAAGCTTTCTTT.

This clonotype was recorded many times. The chain couples TRBV2 to TRBJ2-2; possibly TRBD1 for D (5 bases). Germline-derived CDR1 and CDR2 are SNHLY and FYNNEI. V was pared by 9 bases and J by 1 base, with 6 bases between. This CDR3 contains 12 residues. The CDR3: CARGQNTGELFF. CDR3 DNA sequence: TGTGCCAGAGGACAGAACACCGGGGAGCTGTTTTTT.

This clonotype was seen ten or more times. This rearrangement joins TRBV2 to TRBJ2-7, with 9 bases identical to TRBD1. The CDR3 is 14 residues long. With 2 bases clipped from V and 6 bases from J, the junction kept 5 bases outside the gene matches. Per germline, CDR1 SNHLY and CDR2 FYNNEI. The CDR3 sequence is CASSEWTGAFEQYF. The CDR3 nucleotides are TGTGCCAGCAGTGAATGGACAGGGGCCTTCGAGCAGTACTTC.

In its sample, this clonotype was seen many times. This CDR3 is CSVLGQPNQPQHF. CDR3 nucleotide sequence: TGCAGCGTTCTCGGACAGCCCAATCAGCCCCAGCATTTT. The chain has TRBV29-1 and TRBJ1-5; D perhaps matches TRBD1 (6 bases). The CDR3 runs 13 residues. CDR1 and CDR2 from the germline V gene are SQVTM and ANQGSEA. Trimming shortened V by 5 bases and J by 3 bases, and 11 bases separated the two germline ends.

The V and J genes are TRBV20-1 and TRBJ1-5; D not certain. V lost 6 bases and J 6 bases, leaving 18 bases between the germline ends. Germline V lookup: CDR1 DFQATT, CDR2 SNEGSKA (reference sequence). The CDR3 is 14 residues long. CDR3 coding DNA: TGCAGTGCCCTTCTGGGGTTACCGAGTCAGCCCCAGCATTTT. It specifies CSALLGLPSQPQHF.

This clonotype has ten or more counts. This chain connects TRBV12-3 or TRBV12-4 to TRBJ2-7; D is unclear. V was pared by 3 bases and J by 3 bases, with 9 bases between. The CDR3 sequence is 13 residues long. CDR3 amino acids: CASSLQGNYEQYF. The CDR3 DNA follows: TGTGCCAGCAGTTTGCAAGGGAACTACGAGCAGTACTTC.

This sequence joins TRBV2 and TRBJ2-7; perhaps TRBD2 as D (6 bases). There are 12 residues in the CDR3. V shed 7 bases and J shed 4 bases, with 11 bases lying between them. Germline V gene sequence: CDR1 SNHLY, CDR2 FYNNEI. CDR3 residues: CASMGGSYEQYF. The CDR3 DNA reads as TGTGCCAGCATGGGAGGATCATACGAGCAGTACTTC.

There are many counts of this clonotype. V usage is TRBV9 and J usage is TRBJ2-7; 7 positions agree with TRBD1. The V and J ends lost 4 bases and 5 bases, in that order; junction bases with no gene match: 6. Per the germline V gene, CDR1 is SGDLS and CDR2 is YYNGEE. The CDR3 spans 13 residues. The CDR3 spells CASSPTGFHEQYF. CDR3 sequence (DNA): TGTGCCAGCAGCCCGACAGGGTTCCACGAGCAGTACTTC.

Ten or more counts support this clonotype. The chain links TRBV6-1 to TRBJ2-1, with unresolved D. Germline V gene lookup returns CDR1 MNHNS and CDR2 SASEGT. Trimming stripped 1 base from V and 5 bases from J, with 3 bases between. The CDR3 runs to 12 residues. The CDR3 DNA follows: TGTGCCAGCAGTGAAGTCGACAATGAGCAGTTCTTC. Its protein product is CASSEVDNEQFF.

This clonotype has a count of ten or more. This chain links TRBV6-1 with TRBJ2-5, with unresolved D. Germline CDR1 and CDR2: MNHNS and SASEGT. The CDR3 contains 12 residues. V shed 5 bases and J shed 5 bases, with 9 bases lying between them. In nucleotides, the CDR3 is TGTGCCAGCAGTTGGAGAGTTGAGACCCAGTACTTC. This encodes CASSWRVETQYF.

This clonotype has a count of ten or more. The chain links TRBV2 to TRBJ2-7; D perhaps matches TRBD1 (5 bases). This CDR3 has 16 amino acids. The germline V gene encodes CDR1 SNHLY and CDR2 FYNNEI. V was shortened by 2 bases and J by 0 bases, with 14 bases between the two germline ends. CDR3 sequence (DNA): TGTGCCAGCAGTGAACGTCTGGGGCGGAGCTCCTACGAGCAGTACTTC. It is translated as CASSERLGRSSYEQYF.

This clonotype was recorded a few times. DNA for the CDR3: TGTGCCTGGAGTGAGGGGTACGCTTCGAACACCGGGGAGCTGTTTTTT. Its protein product is CAWSEGYASNTGELFF. This chain connects TRBV30 to TRBJ2-2; D might be TRBD1 (5 bases). The V and J ends lost 1 base and 0 bases respectively, with 12 bases between them. The germline V gene has CDR1 GTSNPN and CDR2 SVGIG (reference sequence). The CDR3 totals 16 residues.

This clonotype was picked up many times. V gene TRBV18 combines with J gene TRBJ2-7, with D maybe TRBD2 (5 bases). The CDR3 sequence is 13 residues long. In germline, CDR1 is KGHSH, CDR2 LQKENI. Trimming stripped 5 bases from V and 2 bases from J, with 10 bases between. The CDR3 nucleotides are TGTGCCAGCTCATTACAGCGGACCTACGAGCAGTACTTC. It is translated as CASSLQRTYEQYF.

This clonotype occurred many times. V is TRBV29-1 and J is TRBJ2-6; D is undetermined. Germline V gene data show CDR1 as SQVTM and CDR2 as ANQGSEA. CDR3 size: 14 residues. V shed 5 bases and J shed 3 bases, with 11 bases lying between them. CDR3 DNA: TGCAGCGTTATGGGCGGTAGTGGGGCCAACGTCCTGACTTTC. This translates into CSVMGGSGANVLTF.

This clonotype was seen at least ten times. The chain carries TRBV29-1 and TRBJ2-2, with TRBD1 as a possible D gene (5 bases). CDR1 is SQVTM and CDR2 is ANQGSEA in the germline V gene. Trimming removed 6 bases from V and 0 bases from J, with 14 bases in between. The CDR3 totals 15 residues. The CDR3 nucleotides are TGCAGCGTGACTTGGGGCGGAACGAACACCGGGGAGCTGTTTTTT. Its translation is CSVTWGGTNTGELFF.